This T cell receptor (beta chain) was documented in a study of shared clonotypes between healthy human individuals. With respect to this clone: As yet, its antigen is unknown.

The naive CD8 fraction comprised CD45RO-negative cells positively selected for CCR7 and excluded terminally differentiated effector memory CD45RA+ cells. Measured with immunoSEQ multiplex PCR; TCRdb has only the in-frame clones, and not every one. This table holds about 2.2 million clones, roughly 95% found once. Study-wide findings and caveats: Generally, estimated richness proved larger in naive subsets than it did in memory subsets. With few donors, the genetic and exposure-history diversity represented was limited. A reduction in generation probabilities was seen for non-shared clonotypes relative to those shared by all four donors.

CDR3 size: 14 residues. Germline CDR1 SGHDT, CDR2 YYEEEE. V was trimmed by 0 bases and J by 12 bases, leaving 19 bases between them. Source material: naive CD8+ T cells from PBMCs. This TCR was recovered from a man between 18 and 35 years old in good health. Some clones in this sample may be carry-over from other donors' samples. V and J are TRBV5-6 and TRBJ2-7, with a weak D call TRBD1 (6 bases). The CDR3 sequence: CASSLASGAVGWYF. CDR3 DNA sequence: TGTGCCAGCAGCTTGGCATCAGGGGCCGTGGGGTGGTACTTC.